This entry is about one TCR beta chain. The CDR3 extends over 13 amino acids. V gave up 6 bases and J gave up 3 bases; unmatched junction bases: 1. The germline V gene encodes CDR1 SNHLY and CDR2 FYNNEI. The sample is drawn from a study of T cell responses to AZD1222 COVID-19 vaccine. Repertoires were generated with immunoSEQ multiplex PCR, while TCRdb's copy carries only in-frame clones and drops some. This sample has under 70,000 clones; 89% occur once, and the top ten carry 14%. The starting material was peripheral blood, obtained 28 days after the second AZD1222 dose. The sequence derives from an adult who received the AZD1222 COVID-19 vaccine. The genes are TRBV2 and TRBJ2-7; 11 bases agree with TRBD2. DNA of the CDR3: TGTGCCAGCAGAGGGACTAGCGGCTACGAGCAGTACTTC. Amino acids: CASRGTSGYEQYF.